This TCR beta chain was documented in a study of cytomegalovirus exposure and HLA in healthy donors. The PCR was carried out with 60 Vbeta primers and 13 Jbeta primers. Libraries were prepared by immunoSEQ multiplex PCR; TCRdb keeps only in-frame clonotypes and omits some of them. This table holds 100,000 to 140,000 clones, around 77% found once. The CDR3 spans 15 residues. The V gene's germline CDR1 is LNHNV and CDR2 YYDKDF (reference sequence). The ends were cut back, 1 base at V and 4 bases at J, with 13 bases in the middle. The clonotype was recovered from a male donor in good health and CMV-seronegative. Sequenced sample: PBMCs. The chain joins TRBV15 to TRBJ1-2, with D uncertain. The CDR3 DNA sequence: TGTGCCACCAGCAGAGTTGGCAGTGGCGGCTATGGCTACACCTTC. This sequence encodes CATSRVGSGGYGYTF.